The 11 T cell receptor beta chains below come from one sample, sequenced in a study of T-cell reconstitution after alpha-beta-depleted transplantation in children. For TCRbeta, the library was prepared with unique molecular identifiers. TCRdb independently ran MiXCR on the PCR reads; one entry per CDR3 protein. Seen here are about 240,000 distinct CDR3 sequences, about a quarter observed once, and the top ten hold roughly 2.5%. The specimen comprised PBMCs, sampled before TCRalphabeta/CD19-depleted stem cell transplant. The receptors shown here come from a girl aged 2 to 10 with Fanconi anemia, due to receive a stem cell transplant.

This clonotype was seen more than once but under ten times. This chain connects TRBV28 to TRBJ2-7, with 8 bases matching TRBD2. Unmatched junction bases numbered 10, after V lost 7 bases and J lost 5 bases. CDR1 and CDR2 (germline): MDHEN, SYDVKM. The CDR3 is 14 amino acids. The CDR3 is CASTSLGLDHEQYF. The CDR3 nucleotides are TGTGCCAGCACCTCTTTGGGACTAGATCACGAGCAGTACTTC.

The gene calls are TRBV28 and TRBJ1-2; 7 bases align to TRBD1. J lost 5 bases, V lost 8 bases, and 5 bases had no gene match. Per the germline V gene, CDR1 is MDHEN and CDR2 is SYDVKM. This CDR3 region has 12 residues. CDR3 amino acids: CASLGQQYGYTF. Written as DNA, the CDR3 is TGTGCCAGCCTGGGACAGCAGTATGGCTACACCTTC.

This clonotype was detected a few times. The chain joins TRBV10-3 to TRBJ2-4; D may match TRBD1 or TRBD2 (6 bases each). V was clipped by 3 bases and J by 3 bases, with 12 bases between them. The germline V gene encodes CDR1 ENHRY and CDR2 SYGVKD. The CDR3 is 15 residues long. The CDR3 loop reads CAISDVKGGKNIQYF. As DNA, the CDR3 is TGTGCCATCAGTGACGTTAAGGGGGGCAAAAACATTCAGTACTTC.

This clonotype was found many times. The V and J genes are TRBV12-3 or TRBV12-4 and TRBJ2-7; 11 bases line up with TRBD2. The junction had 6 bases not matched to a gene; V was cut back by 5 bases and J by 0 bases. This CDR3 is built from 16 residues. The CDR3 DNA follows: TGTGCCAGCAGTGACCGACTAGCGGGGAACTCCTACGAGCAGTACTTC. Translated, it gives CASSDRLAGNSYEQYF.

This clonotype has a handful of counts. The CDR3 loop is CASSLAPGHPGSGYEQYF. CDR3 nucleotides: TGTGCCAGCAGCTTAGCCCCGGGACACCCAGGAAGTGGCTACGAGCAGTACTTC. The chain uses TRBV7-2 and TRBJ2-7; D might be TRBD1 (6 bases). Germline loops: CDR1 SGHTA, CDR2 FQGNSA. V lost 0 bases and J 3 bases, leaving 21 bases between the germline ends. There are 18 residues in the CDR3.

This chain joins TRBV7-2 and TRBJ2-7; weak D call: TRBD1 (6 bases). Germline assignment: CDR1 SGHTA and CDR2 FQGNSA. The germline V and J ends were trimmed by 6 bases and 3 bases, with 12 bases remaining between them. The CDR3 sequence is 13 residues long. In DNA, the CDR3 is TGTGCCAGCAGTCGACAGGCTTACTACGAGCAGTACTTC. Its translation is CASSRQAYYEQYF.

This clonotype was detected a few times. The gene calls are TRBV24-1 and TRBJ2-5, with 7 bases lining up with TRBD2. CDR1 and CDR2 (germline): KGHDR, SFDVKD. This CDR3 has 14 residues. Trimming at V came to 3 bases and at J to 4 bases, leaving 4 bases not matched to a gene. CDR3 amino acids: CATSDPRGTETQYF. CDR3 coding DNA: TGTGCCACCAGTGATCCGCGGGGGACAGAGACCCAGTACTTC.

The rearrangement uses TRBV7-2 and TRBJ2-3, with D uncertain. This CDR3 spans 12 amino acids. The V end lost 2 bases, the J end lost 3 bases, and 3 bases lay between the germline ends. Germline loops: CDR1 SGHTA, CDR2 FQGNSA. The CDR3, as DNA: TGTGCCAGCAGCTTACAGACAGATACGCAGTATTTT. Translated: CASSLQTDTQYF.

The gene calls are TRBV12-3 or TRBV12-4 and TRBJ1-2, with a possible D match to TRBD1 (5 bases). Trimming took off 6 bases at V and 6 bases at J, with 11 bases between the two ends. The CDR3 has 12 amino acids. In DNA form, the CDR3 reads TGTGCCAGCAGCCTGGGGACGGATGGCTACACCTTC. It specifies CASSLGTDGYTF.

This clonotype was counted at least ten times. V usage is TRBV29-1 and J usage is TRBJ2-7; 7 bases align to TRBD1. Looked up from germline, CDR1 is SQVTM and CDR2 is ANQGSEA. The V gene end was trimmed by 6 bases and the J gene end by 1 base; junction bases not matched to a gene: 9. CDR3 length equals 14 residues. CDR3 amino acids: CSVTDRSESYEQYF. As DNA, the CDR3 is TGCAGCGTCACGGACAGGTCAGAGTCCTACGAGCAGTACTTC.

The chain combines TRBV27 with TRBJ1-2; 7 nucleotides align to TRBD1. Trimming removed 6 bases from V and 3 bases from J; junction bases left unmatched: 7. This CDR3 is 14 amino acids long. The V gene's germline CDR1 is MNHEY and CDR2 SMNVEV (reference sequence). DNA for the CDR3: TGTGCCAGCAGAAGGAGACAGGGCGACTATGGCTACACCTTC. This translates into CASRRRQGDYGYTF.